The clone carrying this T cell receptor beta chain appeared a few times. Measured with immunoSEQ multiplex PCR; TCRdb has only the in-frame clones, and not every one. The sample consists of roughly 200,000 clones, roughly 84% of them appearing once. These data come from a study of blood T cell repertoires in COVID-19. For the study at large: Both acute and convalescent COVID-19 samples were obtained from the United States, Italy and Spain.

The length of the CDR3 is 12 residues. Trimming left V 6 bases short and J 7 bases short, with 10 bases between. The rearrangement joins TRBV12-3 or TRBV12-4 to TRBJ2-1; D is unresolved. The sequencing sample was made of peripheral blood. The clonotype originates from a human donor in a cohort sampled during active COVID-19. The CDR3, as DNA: TGTGCCAGCAGGTCCAAAGCGAATGAGCAGTTCTTC. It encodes CASRSKANEQFF.